Each of the 17 T cell receptor beta chains below was sequenced from the same sample in a study of siplizumab effects on memory and regulatory T cells. The assay was immunoSEQ multiplex PCR, and TCRdb's table has in-frame clones only and misses some. The sample has 100,000 to 120,000 clones; about 92% are singletons. Sequences were obtained from CD4+ T cells sorted from blood. The receptors stem from a human donor in good health.

The chain is built from TRBV9 and TRBJ1-6; D unresolved. The CDR3 extends over 12 amino acids. Germline V lookup: CDR1 SGDLS, CDR2 YYNGEE. V lost 0 bases and J 10 bases, leaving 5 bases between the germline ends. This CDR3 is CASSVAGSPLHF. CDR3 bases: TGTGCCAGCAGCGTAGCAGGATCACCCCTCCACTTT.

There are many counts of this clone. V is TRBV30 and J is TRBJ2-3, with TRBD2 as a possible D gene (5 bases). The CDR3 has 13 residues. Germline-derived CDR1 and CDR2 are GTSNPN and SVGIG (reference sequence). V lost 4 bases to trimming and J lost 6 bases, with 14 bases between them. The DNA of the CDR3 is TGTGCCTGGAACCCGGACTGGGGTGATACGCAGTATTTT. Translation: CAWNPDWGDTQYF.

The V gene is TRBV10-3, the J gene TRBJ2-7; possible D gene TRBD1, 6 bases. Between the trimmed V and J ends, which lost 3 bases and 8 bases, there was a span of 11 bases. Germline CDR1 and CDR2: ENHRY and SYGVKD. The CDR3 length is 12 residues. CDR3 in DNA: TGTGCCATCAGTGACCACAGGGACAAGCAGTACTTC. It yields the protein CAISDHRDKQYF.

The V and J genes are TRBV11-3 and TRBJ2-3, with 8 bases matching TRBD2. J lost 0 bases, V lost 9 bases, and 2 bases had no gene match. The germline CDR1 and CDR2 sequences are SGHNT and YENEEA. The CDR3 totals 13 residues. This CDR3 is CASSGTSTDTQYF. The CDR3, as DNA: TGTGCCAGTAGCGGGACCAGCACAGATACGCAGTATTTT.

The chain has TRBV5-1 and TRBJ2-3, with TRBD2 matching 16 bases. The CDR3 covers 16 residues. V shed 4 bases, J shed 6 bases, and the junction held 5 bases outside the gene matches. CDR1 is SGHRS, CDR2 YFSETQ, per germline. The DNA of the CDR3 is TGCGCCAGCAGCATGGGACTAGCGGGAGGGCCGGATACGCAGTATTTT. It is translated as CASSMGLAGGPDTQYF.

J is TRBJ2-7 and V is TRBV6-1; the D call may be TRBD1 or TRBD2 (5 bases each). CDR1 is MNHNS and CDR2 is SASEGT in the germline V gene. V dropped 1 base and J dropped 2 bases, with 12 bases sitting between them. This CDR3 spans 15 amino acids. The CDR3 spells CASSEGLGPAYEQYF. DNA of the CDR3: TGTGCCAGCAGTGAAGGGCTGGGACCGGCCTACGAGCAGTACTTC.

This chain links TRBV27 with TRBJ2-1, with 7 bases aligning to TRBD2. J gave up 8 bases and V 10 bases, and 14 bases lay outside the gene matches. Germline CDR1 reads MNHEY; CDR2 reads SMNVEV (reference sequence). The CDR3 spans 14 residues. This chain's CDR3 is CAISRTSWGHEQFF. As DNA, the CDR3 is TGTGCCATCTCCAGGACTAGTTGGGGTCATGAGCAGTTCTTC.

The chain has TRBV5-6 and TRBJ2-7, with D possibly matching TRBD2 (6 bases). The CDR3 has 15 amino acids. V shed 4 bases and J shed 1 base, with 15 bases lying between them. Germline-derived CDR1 and CDR2 are SGHDT and YYEEEE. The DNA for the CDR3 is TGTGCCAGCAGCGCCTGGACTATTTTTTCCTACGAGCAGTACTTC. Protein sequence: CASSAWTIFSYEQYF.

This clone was detected a few times. The chain links TRBV5-1 to TRBJ1-1, with a weak D call TRBD1 (5 bases). The length of the CDR3 is 14 residues. Germline CDR1 and CDR2: SGHRS and YFSETQ. V lost 0 bases and J 0 bases, leaving 6 bases between the germline ends. CDR3 in amino acids: CASSLGGMNTEAFF. As DNA, the CDR3 is TGCGCCAGCAGCTTGGGGGGGATGAACACTGAAGCTTTCTTT.

J is TRBJ2-2 and V is TRBV7-2; D unresolved. The CDR3 consists of 15 residues. The germline V gene encodes CDR1 SGHTA and CDR2 FQGNSA. Trimming removed 4 bases from V and 3 bases from J, with 12 bases in between. This chain's CDR3 is CASSSYRPDTGELFF. CDR3 nucleotides: TGTGCCAGCAGCTCGTATCGGCCGGACACCGGGGAGCTGTTTTTT.

The genes are TRBV6-1 and TRBJ1-5, with D hard to call. CDR1 and CDR2 (germline): MNHNS, SASEGT. The CDR3 extends over 15 amino acids. V was pared by 6 bases and J by 6 bases, with 18 bases between. The CDR3 sequence: CASRMRPDKGQPQHF. The CDR3 nucleotides read TGTGCCAGCAGGATGAGACCCGATAAGGGTCAGCCCCAGCATTTT.

To note about this clone: One end of the junction fails to match germline, which may point to a read error. The chain employs TRBV11-3 and TRBJ1-1; 12 bases align to TRBD1. The germline gives CDR1 SGHNT, CDR2 YENEEA. This CDR3 comprises 18 residues. Written as DNA, the CDR3 is TGTGCCAGCAGATTAGGACCGGGACAGGGGGCAGATGAATCTGAAGCTTTCTTT. The encoded protein is CASRLGPGQGADESEAFF.

This clone has a single count. J is TRBJ1-1 and V is TRBV6-5; 7 bases fit TRBD1. Looked up from germline, CDR1 is MNHEY and CDR2 is SVGAGI. The V and J ends lost 2 bases and 2 bases, in that order; junction bases with no gene match: 8. The CDR3 is 16 residues long. CDR3 residues: CASSYGPWTGNTEAFF. CDR3 coding DNA: TGTGCCAGCAGTTACGGTCCATGGACAGGAAACACTGAAGCTTTCTTT.

The chain joins TRBV18 to TRBJ1-1, with 7 positions matching TRBD1. The CDR3 has 15 residues. Germline V lookup: CDR1 KGHSH, CDR2 LQKENI. The V gene end was trimmed by 3 bases and the J gene end by 3 bases; junction bases not matched to a gene: 7. CDR3 protein: CASSPRGGRDTEAFF. CDR3 DNA sequence: TGTGCCAGCTCACCCAGAGGGGGCAGGGACACTGAAGCTTTCTTT.

The chain uses TRBV4-1 and TRBJ2-7, with 9 bases lining up with TRBD1. Losses at the gene ends were 1 base for V and 2 bases for J; bases not matched to a gene: 9. This CDR3 has 17 amino acids. The germline gives CDR1 MGHRA, CDR2 YSYEKL. This CDR3 reads CASSQGSGTGIPYEQYF. The CDR3 DNA is TGCGCCAGCAGCCAAGGTAGTGGGACAGGGATCCCCTACGAGCAGTACTTC.

The rearrangement joins TRBV6-5 to TRBJ2-7; D gene ambiguous. V was clipped by 5 bases and J by 6 bases, with 8 bases between them. The V gene's germline CDR1 is MNHEY and CDR2 SVGAGI. The CDR3 runs to 11 residues. The CDR3 bases are TGTGCCAGCAGTCCTCGACGCGAGCAGTACTTC. This translates into CASSPRREQYF.

The V call is TRBV7-3, the J call TRBJ1-2, with D possibly being TRBD1 (6 bases). V was clipped by 5 bases and J by 0 bases, with 13 bases between them. The CDR3 runs to 15 residues. Germline CDR1 is SGHTA and CDR2 is FQGTGA. The CDR3, as DNA: TGTGCCAGCAGCCAGATGACAGGCCCTAACTATGGCTACACCTTC. This translates into CASSQMTGPNYGYTF.